The sequence of this T cell receptor beta chain was determined in a study of shared clonotypes between healthy human individuals. Naive CD8 populations comprised CD45RO-negative cells positively selected for CCR7, excluding terminally differentiated effector memory CD45RA+ cells. Method: immunoSEQ multiplex PCR; TCRdb's copy keeps in-frame clones and lacks some. The data hold over 800,000 clones, with nearly 95% observed a single time. The receptor's source is a man younger than 45 in good health. The sample was naive CD8+ T cells sorted from blood.

CDR3 DNA: TGTGCCAGCAGTTTGGACGGGGACGGCAATCAGCCCCAGCATTTT. Translated: CASSLDGDGNQPQHF. The chain employs TRBV27 and TRBJ1-5; perhaps TRBD1 as D (5 bases). Germline V gene data show CDR1 as MNHEY and CDR2 as SMNVEV (reference sequence). The V and J ends lost 3 bases and 2 bases respectively, with 11 bases between them. The length of the CDR3 is 15 residues.